The next 2 T cell receptor beta chains were all read from a single sample in a study of T cells in Graves' hyperthyroidism and ophthalmopathy. TCR beta CDR3 regions were amplified from RNA transcripts. A first-round RT-PCR of the TCR CDR3 used the HTBI primer set. TCRdb ran MiXCR on the multiplex PCR reads and lists one entry per CDR3 protein. In the table there are around 300,000 distinct CDR3 sequences, about 20% of which are singletons. The sequencing input was blood. Every receptor here comes from a man aged 25 to 40 with Graves' ophthalmopathy.

This clonotype came up many times. The chain employs TRBV3-1 and TRBJ1-3; 8 nucleotides align to TRBD1. Germline-derived CDR1 and CDR2 are LGHDT and YNNKEL (reference sequence). V trimming: 1 base; J trimming: 1 base; junction bases outside the gene matches: 6. The CDR3 contains 17 residues. The CDR3 is CASSQGPGQGSGNTIYF. DNA of the CDR3: TGTGCCAGCAGCCAAGGGCCAGGACAGGGTTCTGGAAACACCATATATTTT.

The rearrangement links TRBV20-1 to TRBJ2-2; 7 bases are a match to TRBD1. The CDR3 has 13 amino acids. Germline values: CDR1 DFQATT, CDR2 SNEGSKA (reference sequence). The trim removed 5 bases at V and 7 bases at J, leaving 7 bases unmatched. The CDR3 nucleotides are TGCAGTGCTGACAGGGTTGGGAGCGGGGAGCTGTTTTTT. Translating gives CSADRVGSGELFF.